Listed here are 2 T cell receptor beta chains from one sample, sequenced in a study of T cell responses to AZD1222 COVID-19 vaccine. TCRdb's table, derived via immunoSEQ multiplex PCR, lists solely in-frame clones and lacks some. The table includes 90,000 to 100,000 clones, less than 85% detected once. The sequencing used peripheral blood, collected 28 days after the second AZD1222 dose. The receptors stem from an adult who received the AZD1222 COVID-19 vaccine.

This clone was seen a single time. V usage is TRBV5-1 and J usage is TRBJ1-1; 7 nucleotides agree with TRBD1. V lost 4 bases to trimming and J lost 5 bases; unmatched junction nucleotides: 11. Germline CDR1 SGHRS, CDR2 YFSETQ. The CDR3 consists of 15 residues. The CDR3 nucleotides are TGCGCCAGCAGCCCGCATTGGACAGGAGGGACTGAAGCTTTCTTT. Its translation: CASSPHWTGGTEAFF.

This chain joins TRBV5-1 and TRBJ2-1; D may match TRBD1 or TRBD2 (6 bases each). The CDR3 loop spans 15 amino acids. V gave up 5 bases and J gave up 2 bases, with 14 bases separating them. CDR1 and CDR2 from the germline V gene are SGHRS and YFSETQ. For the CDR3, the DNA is TGCGCCAGCAGAATCGGGGGCTTCGCCTACAATGAGCAGTTCTTC. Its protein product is CASRIGGFAYNEQFF.